This T cell receptor beta chain was identified in a study of blood T cell repertoires in COVID-19. The J segment lost 7 bases and the V segment lost 2 bases, leaving 6 bases of the junction unmatched. Per germline, CDR1 MNHNY and CDR2 SVGAGI (reference sequence). This CDR3 contains 15 residues. Data came from immunoSEQ multiplex PCR; TCRdb stores just in-frame clones and leaves some out. The table records a few hundred thousand clones, around 87% of them present only once. This rearrangement joins TRBV6-6 to TRBJ2-7; 12 bases match TRBD2. Sequencing was performed on peripheral blood. The clonotype comes from a woman in her 50s who had recovered from COVID-19. Written as DNA, the CDR3 is TGTGCCAGCAGTTACGCTAGCGGGGGGGCGGGTGAGCAGTACTTC. The encoded protein is CASSYASGGAGEQYF.